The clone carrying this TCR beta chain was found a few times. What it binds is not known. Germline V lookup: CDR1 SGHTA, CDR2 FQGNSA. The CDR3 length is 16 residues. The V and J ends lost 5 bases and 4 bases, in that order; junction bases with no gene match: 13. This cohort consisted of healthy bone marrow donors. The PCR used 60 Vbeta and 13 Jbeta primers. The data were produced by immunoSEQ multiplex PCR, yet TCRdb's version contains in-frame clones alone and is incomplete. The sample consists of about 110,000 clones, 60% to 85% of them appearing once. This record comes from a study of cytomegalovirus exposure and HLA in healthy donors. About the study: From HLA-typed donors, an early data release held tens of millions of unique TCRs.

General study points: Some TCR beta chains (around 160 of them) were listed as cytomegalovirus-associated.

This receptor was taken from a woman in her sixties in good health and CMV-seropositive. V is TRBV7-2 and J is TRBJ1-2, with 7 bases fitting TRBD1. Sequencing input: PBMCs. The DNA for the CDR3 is TGTGCCAGCAGCCATAATACAGGGGTACTGCGCTATGGCTACACCTTC. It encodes CASSHNTGVLRYGYTF.